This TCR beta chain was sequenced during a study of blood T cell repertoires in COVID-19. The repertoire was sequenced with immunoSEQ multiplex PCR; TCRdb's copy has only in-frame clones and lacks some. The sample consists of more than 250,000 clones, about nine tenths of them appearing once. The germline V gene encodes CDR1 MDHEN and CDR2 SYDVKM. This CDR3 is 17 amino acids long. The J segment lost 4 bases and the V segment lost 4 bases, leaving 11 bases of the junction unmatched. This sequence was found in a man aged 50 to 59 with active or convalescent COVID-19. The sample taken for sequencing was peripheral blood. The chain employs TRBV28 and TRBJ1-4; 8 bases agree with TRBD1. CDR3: CASSSPDGQGYNEKLFF. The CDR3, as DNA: TGTGCCAGCAGTTCCCCCGACGGACAGGGATATAATGAAAAACTGTTTTTT. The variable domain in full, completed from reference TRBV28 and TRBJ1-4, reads DVKVTQSSRYLVKRTGEKVFLECVQDMDHENMFWYRQDPGLGLRLIYFSYDVKMKEKGDIPEGYSVSREKKERFSLILESASTNQTSMYLCASSSPDGQGYNEKLFFGSGTQLSVL.